This TCR beta chain was sequenced in a study of blood T cell repertoires in COVID-19. The wider study: Collection of acute and convalescent COVID-19 samples took place in the United States, Italy and Spain.

Assay used: immunoSEQ multiplex PCR; TCRdb lists only in-frame clones, some missing. Of a few hundred thousand clones listed, under 90% are singletons. The germline V gene encodes CDR1 LGHDT and CDR2 YNNKEL (reference sequence). With 1 base removed from V and 10 bases from J, the gap between germline ends came to 12 bases. The CDR3 totals 13 residues. Only one count was recorded for this clone. The chain carries TRBV3-1 (or the pseudogene TRBV3-2) and TRBJ2-3; possible D gene TRBD2, 5 bases. The TCR was taken from a young man with acute COVID-19. The source material was PBMCs or T cells enriched from blood (not recorded which). The CDR3 DNA is TGTGCCAGCAGCCAAGGGGAGAAGGTCTCGCAGTATTTT. Translated: CASSQGEKVSQYF.